The 21 T cell receptor beta chains below come from one sample, sequenced in a study of T-cell reconstitution after alpha-beta-depleted transplantation in children. The library targeted TCRbeta and was prepared with unique molecular identifiers. Each CDR3 protein is one row after TCRdb ran MiXCR on the PCR reads. The sample consists of 190,000 or so distinct CDR3 sequences, just over 14% of them appearing once. The source material was PBMCs from the stem cell graft donor, sampled from the stem cell graft. Every receptor here comes from a human donor who donated a stem cell graft to a child with acute lymphoblastic leukemia.

This clonotype appeared many times. The V call is TRBV20-1, the J call TRBJ2-3; perhaps TRBD2 as D (5 bases). The length of the CDR3 is 14 residues. The V gene's germline CDR1 is DFQATT and CDR2 SNEGSKA (reference sequence). The V end lost 3 bases, the J end lost 0 bases, and 10 bases lay between the germline ends. CDR3 nucleotides: TGCAGTGCTAGCGGGAACCCGAGCACAGATACGCAGTATTTT. Its translation is CSASGNPSTDTQYF.

This clonotype has only a few counts. The genes are TRBV20-1 and TRBJ2-7; tentatively, D is TRBD1 (5 bases). The CDR3 runs 16 residues. V gave up 3 bases and J gave up 0 bases, with 18 bases separating them. The germline gives CDR1 DFQATT, CDR2 SNEGSKA (reference sequence). The CDR3 DNA is TGCAGTGCTAGGGGGCTCGACGGCCATAGCTCCTACGAGCAGTACTTC. Encoded protein: CSARGLDGHSSYEQYF.

The chain joins TRBV3-1 to TRBJ1-5, with TRBD1 as a possible D gene (5 bases). The V gene lost 0 bases and the J gene lost 5 bases, with 14 bases spanning the gap. The CDR3 covers 16 residues. Germline V gene data show CDR1 as LGHDT and CDR2 as YNNKEL (reference sequence). The CDR3: CASSQDWGGVDQPQHF. In nucleotides, the CDR3 is TGTGCCAGCAGCCAAGATTGGGGGGGGGTTGATCAGCCCCAGCATTTT. The variable domain in full, completed from reference TRBV3-1 and TRBJ1-5, reads DTAVSQTPKYLVTQMGNDKSIKCEQNLGHDTMYWYKQDSKKFLKIMFSYNNKELIINETVPNRFSPKSPDKAHLNLHINSLELGDSAVYFCASSQDWGGVDQPQHFGDGTRLSIL.

This clonotype was observed at least ten times. This sequence joins TRBV20-1 and TRBJ2-7; 7 nucleotides agree with TRBD2. Unmatched junction bases numbered 9, after V lost 1 base and J lost 6 bases. This CDR3 region has 14 residues. Germline values: CDR1 DFQATT, CDR2 SNEGSKA (reference sequence). The CDR3 sequence: CSARGEAGAFEQYF. The CDR3 nucleotides are TGCAGTGCTAGAGGGGAGGCGGGAGCCTTCGAGCAGTACTTC.

In its sample, this clonotype was seen many times. The genes are TRBV10-1 and TRBJ1-1, with D possibly being TRBD1 (5 bases). CDR1 and CDR2 from the germline V gene are WNHNN and SYGVQD (reference sequence). V lost 2 bases and J lost 3, with 7 bases in between. This CDR3 region has 13 residues. CDR3 coding DNA: TGCGCCAGCAGTGAGCGGGGGGACACTGAAGCTTTCTTT. This sequence encodes CASSERGDTEAFF.

This clonotype was found many times. The chain joins TRBV5-1 to TRBJ2-1; D gene uncertain. Deletions cut 5 bases from V and 0 bases from J, with 21 bases between. Looked up from germline, CDR1 is SGHRS and CDR2 is YFSETQ. CDR3 length equals 18 residues. CDR3 sequence: CASRNSHDLVSSYNEQFF. The CDR3 DNA reads as TGCGCCAGCAGAAACAGCCATGACCTGGTCAGCTCCTACAATGAGCAGTTCTTC.

This clonotype was observed many times. The rearrangement joins TRBV5-1 to TRBJ2-5; D not certain. With 2 bases removed from V and 5 bases from J, the gap between germline ends came to 7 bases. Per germline, CDR1 SGHRS and CDR2 YFSETQ. The CDR3 is made up of 12 amino acids. This CDR3 reads CASSFGMETQYF. CDR3 sequence (DNA): TGCGCCAGCAGCTTCGGTATGGAGACCCAGTACTTC.

This clonotype was detected many times. The chain joins TRBV7-2 to TRBJ2-7; 10 nucleotides align to TRBD1. The CDR3 covers 15 residues. CDR1 and CDR2 from the germline V gene are SGHTA and FQGNSA. The trim removed 4 bases at V and 6 bases at J, leaving 9 bases unmatched. Written as DNA, the CDR3 is TGTGCCAGCAGCTCCGAGGACAGGGGGTCGAGCGAGCAGTACTTC. Its protein product is CASSSEDRGSSEQYF.

This sequence joins TRBV20-1 and TRBJ2-1; D gene uncertain. The CDR3 is 12 residues long. The V and J ends lost 3 bases and 10 bases respectively, with 13 bases between them. From germline, CDR1 is DFQATT and CDR2 SNEGSKA (reference sequence). The CDR3 region is CSARVPPQEQFF. CDR3 in DNA: TGCAGTGCTAGGGTTCCCCCTCAGGAGCAGTTCTTC.

This clonotype occurred many times. V usage is TRBV5-6 and J usage is TRBJ1-1; D gene ambiguous. The CDR3 consists of 15 residues. Germline V lookup: CDR1 SGHDT, CDR2 YYEEEE. Trimming pared 1 base from V and 5 bases from J, leaving 15 bases between. CDR3 bases: TGTGCCAGCAGCTTGAGGGCAGGACGAGTGACTGAAGCTTTCTTT. This codes for CASSLRAGRVTEAFF.

The sample holds many counts of this clonotype. The chain couples TRBV5-5 to TRBJ1-6; no reliable D call. The V and J ends lost 2 bases and 0 bases respectively, with 9 bases between them. The CDR3 spans 16 residues. CDR1 and CDR2 (germline): SGHKS, YYEKEE (reference sequence). CDR3 nucleotides: TGTGCCAGCAGCTTTTCCGCCTCCTCCTATAATTCACCCCTCCACTTT. Its translation: CASSFSASSYNSPLHF.

This clonotype occurred many times. This chain joins TRBV7-9 and TRBJ1-2, with D possibly TRBD1 on 6 matching bases. There are 15 residues in the CDR3. V lost 1 base to trimming and J lost 2 bases, with 11 bases between them. Looked up from germline, CDR1 is SEHNR and CDR2 is FQNEAQ (reference sequence). This CDR3 is CASSLGRQGNYGYTF. DNA of the CDR3: TGTGCCAGCAGCTTAGGCAGGCAGGGGAACTATGGCTACACCTTC.

The sample holds many counts of this clonotype. The V and J genes are TRBV11-1 and TRBJ2-7, with TRBD2 matching 11 bases. CDR3 length equals 19 residues. The germline gives CDR1 SGHAT, CDR2 FQDESV (reference sequence). V dropped 4 bases and J dropped 3; count of bases not matched to a gene: 17. As DNA, the CDR3 is TGTGCCAGCAGCTCCACCCGAGTAGGGACTAGCGGAAGATACTACGAGCAGTACTTC. Its translation: CASSSTRVGTSGRYYEQYF.

In its sample, this clonotype was seen a few times. The chain couples TRBV3-1 to TRBJ2-5; D gene uncertain. The CDR3 totals 13 residues. Germline V gene lookup returns CDR1 LGHDT and CDR2 YNNKEL (reference sequence). V was trimmed by 2 bases and J by 5 bases, leaving 9 bases between them. The CDR3 loop reads CASSQLDQETQYF. For the CDR3, the DNA is TGTGCCAGCAGCCAACTGGATCAGGAGACCCAGTACTTC.

At least ten counts were recorded for this clonotype. This rearrangement joins TRBV3-1 to TRBJ2-2; D is ambiguous. Germline assignment: CDR1 LGHDT and CDR2 YNNKEL (reference sequence). V was pared by 1 base and J by 7 bases, with 7 bases between. The CDR3 is 13 amino acids. Here the CDR3 reads CASSQGGFGELFF. CDR3 bases: TGTGCCAGCAGCCAAGGGGGATTCGGGGAGCTGTTTTTT.

This clonotype was detected ten times or more. The chain has TRBV5-1 and TRBJ2-7; 9 nucleotides line up with TRBD1. The CDR3 consists of 14 residues. CDR1 and CDR2 from the germline V gene are SGHRS and YFSETQ. J was trimmed by 4 bases and V by 4 bases; bases with no gene match: 6. The CDR3 loop is CASSRDRVMYEQYF. The CDR3 bases are TGCGCCAGCAGCAGGGACAGGGTTATGTACGAGCAGTACTTC.

This clonotype was seen at least ten times. The CDR3 here is CASSIGSFYRNTEAFF. The CDR3 DNA reads TGTGCCAGTAGTATAGGGTCTTTTTACAGGAACACTGAAGCTTTCTTT. The chain couples TRBV19 to TRBJ1-1; no reliable D call. The CDR3 is 16 residues long. Trimming left V 1 base short and J 1 base short, with 13 bases between. Looked up from germline, CDR1 is LNHDA and CDR2 is SQIVND (reference sequence).

The chain recombines TRBV5-1 with TRBJ2-6; TRBD1 matches at 10 bases. Trimming cost V 1 base and J 2 bases; bases outside gene matches: 12. The germline V gene has CDR1 SGHRS and CDR2 YFSETQ. The CDR3 totals 20 residues. CDR3 bases: TGCGCCAGCAGCTTGACAACGGGACAGGGGTCGCGGGCTGGGGCCAACGTCCTGACTTTC. It specifies CASSLTTGQGSRAGANVLTF. The full variable domain, rest sourced from reference TRBV5-1 and TRBJ2-6, is KAGVTQTPRYLIKTRGQQVTLSCSPISGHRSVSWYQQTPGQGLQFLFEYFSETQRNKGNFPGRFSGRQFSNSRSEMNVSTLELGDSALYLCASSLTTGQGSRAGANVLTFGAGSRLTVL.

This clonotype was observed at least ten times. The rearrangement uses TRBV12-3 or TRBV12-4 and TRBJ1-3; 9 bases fit TRBD1. The CDR3 is made up of 15 amino acids. The J segment lost 2 bases and the V segment lost 5 bases, leaving 4 bases of the junction unmatched. The DNA of the CDR3 is TGTGCCAGCAGTCGGACAGGGGAAACTGGAAACACCATATATTTT. It encodes CASSRTGETGNTIYF.

There are a few counts of this clonotype. The genes are TRBV7-2 and TRBJ2-2, with 10 bases identical to TRBD2. V was clipped by 5 bases and J by 2 bases; unmatched bases: 5. The germline CDR1 and CDR2 sequences are SGHTA and FQGNSA. The length of the CDR3 is 16 residues. CDR3 sequence (DNA): TGTGCCAGCAGCATTACTAGCGGGACTAACACCGGGGAGCTGTTTTTT. Translated: CASSITSGTNTGELFF. The full variable domain, with the rest looked up from reference TRBV7-2 and TRBJ2-2, is GAGVSQSPSNKVTEKGKDVELRCDPISGHTALYWYRQSLGQGLEFLIYFQGNSAPDKSGLPSDRFSAERTGGSVSTLTIQRTQQEDSAVYLCASSITSGTNTGELFFGEGSRLTVL.

This clonotype appeared once. A much larger clone differs from this one at a single base, so this may be a read error. V and J are TRBV7-7 and TRBJ2-6, with D uncertain. This CDR3 comprises 15 residues. CDR1 and CDR2 from the germline V gene are SSHAT and FNYEAQ (reference sequence). CDR3 in DNA: TGTGCTAGCCCCCCGCCCCGGGCTGGGACCAACGTCCTGACTTTC. Protein: CASPPPRAGTNVLTF.